This T cell receptor beta chain was sequenced during a study of beta chain features in type 1 diabetes. Study-wide points: Researchers report that Type 1 diabetes patients had moderately but significantly shorter TCRB CDR3s across all four CD4+ subsets. Shorter templates might be favored by PCR, and equally so in patients and in controls.

TCRB transcripts that were expressed got sequenced, as all of the isolated RNA had been reverse transcribed. This table comes from immunoSEQ multiplex PCR, and its TCRdb copy is limited to in-frame clones, with some not included. The sample includes 300,000 or so clones, 13% to 15% of them seen just once. Notes on this clone: Its matching antigen is unknown.

Germline V gives CDR1 SGHTA, CDR2 FQGNSA. V dropped 2 bases and J dropped 10 bases, with 14 bases sitting between them. CDR3 length equals 13 residues. The sequenced material came from naive CD4+ T cells from blood. The TCR originated in a man in his thirties or forties with type 1 diabetes. This rearrangement joins TRBV7-2 to TRBJ1-1; D may be TRBD1 (5 bases). Written as DNA, the CDR3 is TGTGCCAGCAGCTTATCGATACAGCAGGGAGCTTTCTTT. Translating gives CASSLSIQQGAFF.